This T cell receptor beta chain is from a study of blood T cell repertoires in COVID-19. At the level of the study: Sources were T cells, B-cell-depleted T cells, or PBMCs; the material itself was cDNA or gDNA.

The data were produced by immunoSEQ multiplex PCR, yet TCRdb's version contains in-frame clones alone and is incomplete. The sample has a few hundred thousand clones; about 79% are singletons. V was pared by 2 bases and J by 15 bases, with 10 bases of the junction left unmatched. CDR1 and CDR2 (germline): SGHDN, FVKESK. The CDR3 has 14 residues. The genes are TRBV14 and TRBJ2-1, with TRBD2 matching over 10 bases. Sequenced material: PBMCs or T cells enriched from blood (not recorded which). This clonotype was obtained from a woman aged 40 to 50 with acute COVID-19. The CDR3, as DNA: TGTGCCAGCAGCCAAAGCCGGGCTAGCGGGAGTTGGTTCTTC. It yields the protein CASSQSRASGSWFF.